This entry concerns a single T cell receptor beta chain. The antigen is undetermined. V was shortened by 4 bases and J by 8 bases, with 11 bases between the two germline ends. This CDR3 has 12 amino acids. Germline values: CDR1 SGHRS, CDR2 YFSETQ. The data stem from a study of T-cell memory formation after mild COVID-19. Overall study: Largely donor-specific TCR clusters were found.

Study findings and constraints: Contracting clones localized mainly to CM and EM when CD4+ and mainly to EMRA when CD8+. Balance between CD4 and CD8 was seen in clones contracting day 15 to 85, and a CD4+ lean was seen in later expanders. Cross-reactive memory appears to have joined, as suggested by some responding clones showing up in pre-infection memory.

A single record per CDR3 protein comes from TCRdb applying MiXCR to the 5' RACE reads. The data contain about 270,000 distinct CDR3 sequences, roughly 17% of them seen just once; the ten biggest clones take up approximately 25%. The sequenced sample was PBMCs or a T cell subset sorted from them (not recorded which). The genes are TRBV5-1 and TRBJ2-3; unclear D gene. The clonotype originates from a man in his late teens or twenties who had mild COVID-19 (a few samples of this study predate the infection). Cell type and time point are not known. The CDR3 is CASSPEQATQYF. In DNA form, the CDR3 reads TGCGCCAGCAGCCCCGAGCAGGCTACGCAGTATTTT. Combining the CDR3 with reference TRBV5-1 and TRBJ2-3 gives the whole variable domain KAGVTQTPRYLIKTRGQQVTLSCSPISGHRSVSWYQQTPGQGLQFLFEYFSETQRNKGNFPGRFSGRQFSNSRSEMNVSTLELGDSALYLCASSPEQATQYFGPGTRLTVL.